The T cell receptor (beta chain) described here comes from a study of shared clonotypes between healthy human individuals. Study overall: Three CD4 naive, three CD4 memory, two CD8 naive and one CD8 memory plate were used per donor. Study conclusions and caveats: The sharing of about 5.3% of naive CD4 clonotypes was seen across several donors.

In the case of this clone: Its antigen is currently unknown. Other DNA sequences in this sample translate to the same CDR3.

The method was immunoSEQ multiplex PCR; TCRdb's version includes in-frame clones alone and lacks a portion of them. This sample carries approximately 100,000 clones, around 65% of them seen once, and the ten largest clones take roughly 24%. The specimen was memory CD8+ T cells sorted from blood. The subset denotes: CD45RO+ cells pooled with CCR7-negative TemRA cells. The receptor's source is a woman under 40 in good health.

CDR3 DNA sequence: TGTGCCAGCAGTGACCCGGGCAATGAGCAGTTCTTC. Translated, it gives CASSDPGNEQFF. The chain links TRBV6-1 to TRBJ2-1, with no clear D. The germline CDR1 and CDR2 sequences are MNHNS and SASEGT. Trimming left V 3 bases short and J 6 bases short, with 6 bases between. CDR3 length: 12 residues.